The rows below give T cell receptor beta chains drawn from one sample of a study of OX40 agonist ivuxolimab in advanced cancers. TCRdb's copy holds only in-frame clones and misses some; the assay was immunoSEQ multiplex PCR. This sample yields roughly 30,000 clones, of which 80% to 95% are seen a single time; about 4.3% belongs to the top ten. The source was CD4+ or CD8+ T cells sorted from blood, collected in a trial of the OX40 agonist ivuxolimab. These receptors were taken from an adult with an advanced solid tumor such as melanoma, head and neck, liver or kidney cancer. Each CDR3 is given with its conserved first and last residue. A D gene is named only where the DNA matches it firmly. Size is omitted from some rows. Given values are once, few, many or a class for expanded clones.

V	size	D	J	CDR3	DNA
TRBV9	-	-	TRBJ2-1	CASSDSYNEQFF	TGTGCCAGCAGCGACTCGTACAATGAGCAGTTCTTC
TRBV28	few	TRBD1	TRBJ1-1	CASSTTGGVTEAFF	TGTGCCAGCAGTACGACAGGGGGGGTCACTGAAGCTTTCTTT
TRBV7-8	-	-	TRBJ2-7	CASSFSGFSYEQYF	TGTGCCAGCAGCTTTTCAGGATTCTCCTACGAGCAGTACTTC
TRBV7-2	-	-	TRBJ2-3	CASSSYDSTDTQYF	TGTGCCAGCAGCTCTTACGACAGCACAGATACGCAGTATTTT
TRBV11-2	once	TRBD2	TRBJ2-1	CASSLWSGSRNEQFF	TGTGCCAGCAGCTTATGGAGCGGGAGTAGAAATGAGCAGTTCTTC
TRBV25-1	-	-	TRBJ2-1	CASSKYSGPYNEQFF	TGTGCCAGCAGTAAATATAGCGGACCCTACAATGAGCAGTTCTTC
TRBV12-1	-	-	TRBJ2-1	CASSFVTAGVSSYNEQFF	TGTGCCAGCAGCTTTGTCACTGCGGGGGTGAGCTCCTACAATGAGCAGTTCTTC
TRBV30	-	-	TRBJ1-1	CAWRSKGGSEAFF	TGTGCCTGGAGATCCAAAGGGGGGTCTGAAGCTTTCTTT
TRBV7-8	-	-	TRBJ1-2	CASSLVHYGYTF	TGTGCCAGCAGCTTAGTACACTATGGCTACACCTTC
TRBV13	-	-	TRBJ2-7	CASSPPHGDLYEQYF	TGTGCCAGCAGCCCGCCCCACGGAGACCTCTACGAGCAGTACTTC
TRBV28	few	-	TRBJ1-1	CASSFYRNTEAFF	TGTGCCAGCAGTTTCTACAGGAACACTGAAGCTTTCTTT
TRBV4-3	-	-	TRBJ1-2	CASSPRLANYGYTF	TGCGCCAGCAGCCCGAGATTAGCTAACTATGGCTACACCTTC
TRBV29-1	-	-	TRBJ2-4	CSVVYGSERNIQYF	TGCAGCGTTGTTTATGGGAGTGAAAGAAACATTCAGTACTTC
TRBV5-6	-	-	TRBJ1-5	CASSLGGEPQHF	TGTGCCAGCAGCTTGGGAGGCGAGCCGCAGCATTTT
TRBV9	-	TRBD2	TRBJ2-1	CASSPPSGTYNEQFF	TGTGCCAGCAGCCCCCCTAGCGGGACCTACAATGAGCAGTTCTTC
TRBV6-8	-	TRBD1	TRBJ1-2	CASKQGVGYGYTF	TGTGCCAGCAAACAGGGGGTGGGCTATGGCTACACCTTC
TRBV7-9	once	-	TRBJ1-4	CASSLVAGAGVRDEKLFF	TGTGCCAGCAGCTTAGTGGCGGGGGCCGGGGTCAGGGATGAAAAACTGTTTTTT
TRBV30	-	-	TRBJ1-1	CAWSIKLGSMNTEAFF	TGTGCCTGGAGCATTAAACTCGGTTCAATGAACACTGAAGCTTTCTTT
TRBV29-1	-	TRBD2	TRBJ2-3	CSGEGLAGVPSPYTDTQYF	TGCAGCGGGGAAGGACTAGCGGGAGTCCCATCCCCCTACACAGATACGCAGTATTTT
TRBV7-9	-	-	TRBJ2-1	CASRRAGEQFF	TGTGCCAGCAGGAGGGCAGGTGAGCAGTTCTTC
TRBV7-6	-	TRBD1	TRBJ2-3	CASSLATGSSTDTQYF	TGTGCCAGCAGCTTAGCGACAGGGTCTAGCACAGATACGCAGTATTTT
TRBV5-5	-	-	TRBJ2-1	CASRFARTQDREQFF	TGTGCCAGCAGGTTTGCGCGGACTCAAGACCGGGAGCAGTTCTTC
TRBV6-6	-	-	TRBJ2-3	CASSTQGRLTDTQYF	TGTGCCAGCAGTACACAGGGTCGGCTCACAGATACGCAGTATTTT
TRBV28	-	TRBD1	TRBJ2-7	CASSTRQGAPYEQYF	TGTGCCAGCAGTACCCGACAGGGGGCTCCGTACGAGCAGTACTTC
TRBV9	-	TRBD1	TRBJ2-2	CASSATGAGELFF	TGTGCCAGCAGCGCGACAGGGGCGGGGGAGCTGTTTTTT
TRBV19	-	-	TRBJ1-4	CASSNRESWEKLFF	TGTGCCAGTAGTAACCGGGAGAGTTGGGAAAAACTGTTTTTT
TRBV27	-	-	TRBJ1-2	CASSLGGPSYGYTF	TGTGCCAGCAGTTTAGGGGGCCCGAGCTATGGCTACACCTTC
TRBV7-3	-	-	TRBJ1-1	CASSLGQNTEAFF	TGTGCCAGCAGCTTAGGACAGAACACTGAAGCTTTCTTT
TRBV7-6	-	TRBD1	TRBJ2-6	CASSLGDRGLRGANVLTF	TGTGCCAGCAGCTTAGGCGACAGGGGGCTACGTGGGGCCAACGTCCTGACTTTC